This TCR beta chain was recorded in a study of breast tumors, draining lymph nodes, adjacent tissues. Study conclusions and caveats: Tumor T cell lymph node origin was a supported hypothesis, not proven. Data fit most tumor T cells coming from lymph node, expanding in tumor.

The CDR3 runs 14 residues. Per germline, CDR1 SNHLY and CDR2 FYNNEI. V lost 2 bases and J lost 6, with 11 bases in between. Breast cancer patients provided tissue from their axillary draining lymph nodes. TCRdb recomputed calls from the multiplex PCR reads with MiXCR, one row per CDR3 protein. The repertoire has 190,000 or so distinct CDR3 sequences, 25% to 40% of them found once; the top ten carry 4% to 5.5%. This clonotype has a count of ten or more. Its specificity is unknown. Sequencing input: axillary lymph node tissue. The TCR was taken from a female donor with breast cancer. Some clones in this sample may be carry-over from other donors' samples. The chain links TRBV2 to TRBJ1-5; D not resolved. In nucleotides, the CDR3 is TGTGCCAGCAGTGAACAGCTGGGATCTCAGCCCCAGCATTTT. Amino acids: CASSEQLGSQPQHF. The full variable domain, rest sourced from reference TRBV2 and TRBJ1-5, is EPEVTQTPSHQVTQMGQEVILRCVPISNHLYFYWYRQILGQKVEFLVSFYNNEISEKSEIFDDQFSVERPDGSNFTLKIRSTKLEDSAMYFCASSEQLGSQPQHFGDGTRLSIL.